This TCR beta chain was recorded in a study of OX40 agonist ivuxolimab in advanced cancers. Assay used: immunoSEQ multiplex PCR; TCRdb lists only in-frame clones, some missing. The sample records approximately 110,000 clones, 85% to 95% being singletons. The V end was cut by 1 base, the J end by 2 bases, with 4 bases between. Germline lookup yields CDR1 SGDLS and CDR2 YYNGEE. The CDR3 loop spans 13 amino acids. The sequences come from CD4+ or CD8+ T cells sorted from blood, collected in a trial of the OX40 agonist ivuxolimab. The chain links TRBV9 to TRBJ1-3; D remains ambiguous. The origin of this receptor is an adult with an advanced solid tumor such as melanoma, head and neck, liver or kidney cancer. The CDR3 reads CASSVKTGNTIYF. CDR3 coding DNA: TGTGCCAGCAGCGTAAAAACTGGAAACACCATATATTTT.